This T cell receptor (beta chain) originates from a study of blood T cell repertoires in COVID-19. Study overall: COVID-19 samples from acute and convalescent phases originated in the United States, Italy and Spain. Sources were T cells, B-cell-depleted T cells, or PBMCs; the material itself was cDNA or gDNA.

Clones were sequenced by immunoSEQ multiplex PCR, and TCRdb holds only the in-frame ones, with some missing. Of 400,000 to 450,000 clones detected, about 90% appear once; the ten largest clones hold more than 0.7%. Patients at the Seattle site were enrolled during active infection and followed longitudinally. The CDR3 extends over 14 amino acids. CDR1 and CDR2 (germline): MNHEY, SVGAGI. V lost 4 bases and J lost 4, with 12 bases in between. This chain joins TRBV6-5 and TRBJ2-3; unclear D gene. The receptor comes from a young man with COVID-19, enrolled during active disease. Sequencing was done on a sample of peripheral blood. Here the CDR3 reads CASSLRAASDTQYF. CDR3 DNA sequence: TGTGCCAGCAGTTTACGCGCGGCATCAGATACGCAGTATTTT.